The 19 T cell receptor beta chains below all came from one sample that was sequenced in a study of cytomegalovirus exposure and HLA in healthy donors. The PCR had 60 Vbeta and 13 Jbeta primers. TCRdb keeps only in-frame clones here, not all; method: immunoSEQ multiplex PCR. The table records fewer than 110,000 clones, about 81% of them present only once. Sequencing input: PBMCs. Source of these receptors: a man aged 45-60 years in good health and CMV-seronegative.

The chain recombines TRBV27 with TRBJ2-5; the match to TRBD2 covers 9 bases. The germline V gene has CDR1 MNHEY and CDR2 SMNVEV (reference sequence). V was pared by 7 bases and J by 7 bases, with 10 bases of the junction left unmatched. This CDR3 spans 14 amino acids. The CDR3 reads CASNPTSGYGTQYF. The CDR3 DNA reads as TGTGCCAGCAACCCGACTAGCGGTTATGGGACCCAGTACTTC.

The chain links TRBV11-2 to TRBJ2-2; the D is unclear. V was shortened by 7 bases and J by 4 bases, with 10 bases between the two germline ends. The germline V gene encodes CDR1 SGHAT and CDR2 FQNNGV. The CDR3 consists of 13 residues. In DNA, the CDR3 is TGTGCCAGCAAGCCCCAGCGCACCGGGGAGCTGTTTTTT. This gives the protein CASKPQRTGELFF.

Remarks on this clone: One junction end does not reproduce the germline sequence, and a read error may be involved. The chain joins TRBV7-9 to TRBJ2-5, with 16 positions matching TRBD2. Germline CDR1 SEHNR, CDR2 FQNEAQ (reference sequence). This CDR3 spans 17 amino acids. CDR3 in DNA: TGTTCCAGCAGCCCGGGACTAGCGGGAGGGCCGGGTGAGACCCAGTACTTC. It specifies CSSSPGLAGGPGETQYF.

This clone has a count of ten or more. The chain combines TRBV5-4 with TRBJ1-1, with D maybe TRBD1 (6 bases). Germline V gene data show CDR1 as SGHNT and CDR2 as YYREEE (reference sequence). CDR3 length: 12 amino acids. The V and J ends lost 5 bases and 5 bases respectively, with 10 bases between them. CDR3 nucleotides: TGTGCCAGCAGGGCACAGGGTACTGAAGCTTTCTTT. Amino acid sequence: CASRAQGTEAFF.

The CDR3 protein is CASSLATGRSSYEQYF. The CDR3 nucleotides are TGTGCCAGCAGCTTGGCCACGGGTAGGTCCTCCTACGAGCAGTACTTC. The V gene is TRBV5-4, the J gene TRBJ2-7, with D unclear. This CDR3 has 16 amino acids. V was trimmed by 0 bases and J by 0 bases, leaving 13 bases between them. The germline V gene encodes CDR1 SGHNT and CDR2 YYREEE (reference sequence). Full variable domain (outside the CDR3, taken from reference TRBV5-4 and TRBJ2-7): ETGVTQSPTHLIKTRGQQVTLRCSSQSGHNTVSWYQQALGQGPQFIFQYYREEENGRGNFPPRFSGLQFPNYSSELNVNALELDDSALYLCASSLATGRSSYEQYFGPGTRLTVT.

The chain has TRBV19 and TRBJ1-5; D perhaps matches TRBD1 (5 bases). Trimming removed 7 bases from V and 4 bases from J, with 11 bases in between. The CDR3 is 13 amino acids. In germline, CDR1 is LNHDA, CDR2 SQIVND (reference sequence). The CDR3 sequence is CASTGSMNQPQHF. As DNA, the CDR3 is TGTGCCAGTACAGGGTCGATGAATCAGCCCCAGCATTTT.

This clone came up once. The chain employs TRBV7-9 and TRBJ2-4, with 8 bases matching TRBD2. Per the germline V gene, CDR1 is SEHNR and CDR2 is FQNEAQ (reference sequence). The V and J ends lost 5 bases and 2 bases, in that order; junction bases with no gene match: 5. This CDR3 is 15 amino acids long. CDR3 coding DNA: TGTGCCAGCAGCCCCGGGGGGGGAACCAAAAACATTCAGTACTTC. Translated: CASSPGGGTKNIQYF. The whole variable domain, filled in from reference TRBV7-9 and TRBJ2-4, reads DTGVSQNPRHKITKRGQNVTFRCDPISEHNRLYWYRQTLGQGPEFLTYFQNEAQLEKSRLLSDRFSAERPKGSFSTLEIQRTEQGDSAMYLCASSPGGGTKNIQYFGAGTRLSVL.

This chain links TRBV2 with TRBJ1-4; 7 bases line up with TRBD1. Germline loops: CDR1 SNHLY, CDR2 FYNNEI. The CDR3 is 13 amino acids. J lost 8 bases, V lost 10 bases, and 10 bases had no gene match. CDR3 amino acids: CATPGTDREKLFF. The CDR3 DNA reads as TGTGCCACTCCCGGGACAGACAGAGAAAAACTGTTTTTT. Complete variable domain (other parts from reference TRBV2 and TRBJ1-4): EPEVTQTPSHQVTQMGQEVILRCVPISNHLYFYWYRQILGQKVEFLVSFYNNEISEKSEIFDDQFSVERPDGSNFTLKIRSTKLEDSAMYFCATPGTDREKLFFGSGTQLSVL.

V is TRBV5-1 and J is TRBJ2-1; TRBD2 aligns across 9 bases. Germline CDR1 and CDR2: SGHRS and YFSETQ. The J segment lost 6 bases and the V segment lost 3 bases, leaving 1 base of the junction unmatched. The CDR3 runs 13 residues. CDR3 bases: TGCGCCAGCAGCTATAGCGGGAGCAATGAGCAGTTCTTC. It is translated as CASSYSGSNEQFF.

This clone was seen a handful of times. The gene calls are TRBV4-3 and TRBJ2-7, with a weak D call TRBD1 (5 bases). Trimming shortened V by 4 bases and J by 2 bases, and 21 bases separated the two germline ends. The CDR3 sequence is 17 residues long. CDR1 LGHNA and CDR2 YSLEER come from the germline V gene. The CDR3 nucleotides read TGCGCCAGCAGCCCCGACCTGGGTGACAGCTTCACCTACGAGCAGTACTTC. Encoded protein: CASSPDLGDSFTYEQYF.

As DNA, the CDR3 is TGTGCCAGCAGTAGGGGGGGAGCGGGGGGGGACAATGAGCAGTTCTTC. As protein: CASSRGGAGGDNEQFF. J is TRBJ2-1 and V is TRBV6-6, with 10 bases that match TRBD2. This CDR3 has 16 residues. Losses at the gene ends were 5 bases for V and 5 bases for J; bases not matched to a gene: 9. Germline V CDR1 and CDR2: MNHNY, SVGAGI (reference sequence).

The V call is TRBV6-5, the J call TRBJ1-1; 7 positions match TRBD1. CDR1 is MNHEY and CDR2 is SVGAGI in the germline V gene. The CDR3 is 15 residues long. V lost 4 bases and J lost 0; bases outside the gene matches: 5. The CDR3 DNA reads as TGTGCCAGCAGTTTTACCGGGACAGTGAACACTGAAGCTTTCTTT. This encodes CASSFTGTVNTEAFF.

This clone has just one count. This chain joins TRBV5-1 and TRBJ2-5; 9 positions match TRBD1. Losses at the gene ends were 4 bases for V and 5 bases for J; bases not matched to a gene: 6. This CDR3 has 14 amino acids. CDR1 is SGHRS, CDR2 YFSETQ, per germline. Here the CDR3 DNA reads TGCGCCAGCAGCCCGGACAGGGGAAGCGAGACCCAGTACTTC. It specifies CASSPDRGSETQYF.

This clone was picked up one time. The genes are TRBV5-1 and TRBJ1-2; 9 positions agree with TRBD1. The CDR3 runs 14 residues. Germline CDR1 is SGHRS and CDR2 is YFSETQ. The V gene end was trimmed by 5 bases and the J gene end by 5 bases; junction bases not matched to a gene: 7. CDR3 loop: CASSLTGTGYGYTF. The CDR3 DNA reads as TGCGCCAGCAGTTTAACCGGGACAGGGTATGGCTACACCTTC.

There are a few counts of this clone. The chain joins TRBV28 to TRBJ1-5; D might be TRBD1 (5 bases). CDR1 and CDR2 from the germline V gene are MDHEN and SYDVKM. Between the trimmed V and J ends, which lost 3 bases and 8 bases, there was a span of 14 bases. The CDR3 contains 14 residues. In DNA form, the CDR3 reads TGTGCCAGCAGTTTCGGCAGGGTCCAGGAGCCCCAGCATTTT. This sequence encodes CASSFGRVQEPQHF.

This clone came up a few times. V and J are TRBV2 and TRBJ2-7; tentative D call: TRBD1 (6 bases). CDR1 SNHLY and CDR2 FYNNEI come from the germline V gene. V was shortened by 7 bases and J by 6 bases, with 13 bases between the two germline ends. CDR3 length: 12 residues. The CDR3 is CASNLDRTEQYF. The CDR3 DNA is TGTGCCAGCAACCTTGACAGGACCGAGCAGTACTTC.

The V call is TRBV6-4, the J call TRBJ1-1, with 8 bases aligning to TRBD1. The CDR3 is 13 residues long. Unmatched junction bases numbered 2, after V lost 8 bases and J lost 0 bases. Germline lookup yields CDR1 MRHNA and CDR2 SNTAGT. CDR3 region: CASPGQVNTEAFF. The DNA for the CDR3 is TGTGCCAGCCCGGGACAGGTGAACACTGAAGCTTTCTTT.

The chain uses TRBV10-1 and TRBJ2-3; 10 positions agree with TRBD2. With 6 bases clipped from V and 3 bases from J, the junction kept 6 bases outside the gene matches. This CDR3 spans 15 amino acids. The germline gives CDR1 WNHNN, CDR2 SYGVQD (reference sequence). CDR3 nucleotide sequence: TGCGCCAGCAGCTCCACTAGCGGGGCTACAGATACGCAGTATTTT. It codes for CASSSTSGATDTQYF.

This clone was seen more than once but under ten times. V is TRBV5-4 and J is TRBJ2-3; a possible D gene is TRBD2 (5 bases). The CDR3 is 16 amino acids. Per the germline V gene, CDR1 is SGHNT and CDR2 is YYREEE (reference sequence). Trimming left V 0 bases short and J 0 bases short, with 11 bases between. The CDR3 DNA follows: TGTGCCAGCAGCTTGGATAAGCGGACTAGCACAGATACGCAGTATTTT. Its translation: CASSLDKRTSTDTQYF.